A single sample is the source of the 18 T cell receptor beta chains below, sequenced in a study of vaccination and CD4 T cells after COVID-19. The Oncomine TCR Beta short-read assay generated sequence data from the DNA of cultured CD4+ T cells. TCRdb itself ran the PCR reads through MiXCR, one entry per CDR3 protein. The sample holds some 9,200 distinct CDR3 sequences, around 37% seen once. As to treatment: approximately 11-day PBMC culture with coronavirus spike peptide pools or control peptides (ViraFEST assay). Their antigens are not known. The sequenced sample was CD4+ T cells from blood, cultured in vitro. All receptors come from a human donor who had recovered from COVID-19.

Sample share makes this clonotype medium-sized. The CDR3: CASQLLTGGEYGYTF. The CDR3, as DNA: TGTGCCAGCCAGCTCCTGACAGGGGGAGAGTATGGCTACACCTTC. The chain combines TRBV6-1 with TRBJ1-2, with TRBD1 matching over 9 bases. The CDR3 extends over 15 amino acids. In germline, CDR1 is MNHNS, CDR2 SASEGT. The V and J ends lost 8 bases and 5 bases, in that order; junction bases with no gene match: 12.

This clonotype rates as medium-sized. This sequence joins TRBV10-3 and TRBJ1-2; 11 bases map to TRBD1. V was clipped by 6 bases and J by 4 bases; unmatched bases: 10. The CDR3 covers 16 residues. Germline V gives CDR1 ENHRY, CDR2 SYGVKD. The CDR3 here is CAISGADRGRGYGYTF. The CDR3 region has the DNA TGTGCCATCAGCGGCGCGGACAGGGGGCGAGGCTATGGCTACACCTTC.

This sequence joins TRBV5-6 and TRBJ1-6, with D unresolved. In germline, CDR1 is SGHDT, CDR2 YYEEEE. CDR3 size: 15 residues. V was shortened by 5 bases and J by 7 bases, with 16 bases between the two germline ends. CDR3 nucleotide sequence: TGTGCCAGCAGTTCGCTCGGGGTCGTCAATTCACCCCTCCACTTT. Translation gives CASSSLGVVNSPLHF. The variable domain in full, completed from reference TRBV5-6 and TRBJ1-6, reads DAGVTQSPTHLIKTRGQQVTLRCSPKSGHDTVSWYQQALGQGPQFIFQYYEEEERQRGNFPDRFSGHQFPNYSSELNVNALLLGDSALYLCASSSLGVVNSPLHFGNGTRLTVT.

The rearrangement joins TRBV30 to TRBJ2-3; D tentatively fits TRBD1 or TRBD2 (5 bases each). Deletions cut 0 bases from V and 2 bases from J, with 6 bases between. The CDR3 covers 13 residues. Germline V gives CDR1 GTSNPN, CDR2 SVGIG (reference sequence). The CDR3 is CAWSVGVTDTQYF. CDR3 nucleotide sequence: TGTGCCTGGAGTGTGGGGGTCACAGATACGCAGTATTTT.

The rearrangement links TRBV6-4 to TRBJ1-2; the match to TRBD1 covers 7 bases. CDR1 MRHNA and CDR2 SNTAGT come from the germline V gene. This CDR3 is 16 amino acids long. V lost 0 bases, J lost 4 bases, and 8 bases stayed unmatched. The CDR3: CASSDSVRDRIYGYTF. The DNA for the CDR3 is TGTGCCAGCAGTGACTCAGTCCGGGACAGAATCTATGGCTACACCTTC.

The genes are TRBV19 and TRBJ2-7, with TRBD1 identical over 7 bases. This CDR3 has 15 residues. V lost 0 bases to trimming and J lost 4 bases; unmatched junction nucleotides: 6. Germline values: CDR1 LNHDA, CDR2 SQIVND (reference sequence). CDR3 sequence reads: CASSIDLPGGYEQYF. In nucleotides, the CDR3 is TGTGCCAGTAGTATAGATCTGCCAGGGGGATACGAGCAGTACTTC.

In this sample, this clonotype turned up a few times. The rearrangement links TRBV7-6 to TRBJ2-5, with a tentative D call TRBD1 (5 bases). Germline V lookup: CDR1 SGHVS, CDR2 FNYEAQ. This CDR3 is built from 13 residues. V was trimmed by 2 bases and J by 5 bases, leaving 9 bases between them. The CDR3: CASSLRQWETQYF. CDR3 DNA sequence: TGTGCCAGCAGCTTACGACAGTGGGAGACCCAGTACTTC.

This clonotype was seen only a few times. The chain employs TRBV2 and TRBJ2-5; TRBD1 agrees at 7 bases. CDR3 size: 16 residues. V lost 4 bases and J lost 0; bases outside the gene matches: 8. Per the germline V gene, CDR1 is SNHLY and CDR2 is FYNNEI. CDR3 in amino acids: CASSARQGVYQETQYF. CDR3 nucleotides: TGTGCCAGCAGTGCTAGACAGGGTGTGTACCAAGAGACCCAGTACTTC.

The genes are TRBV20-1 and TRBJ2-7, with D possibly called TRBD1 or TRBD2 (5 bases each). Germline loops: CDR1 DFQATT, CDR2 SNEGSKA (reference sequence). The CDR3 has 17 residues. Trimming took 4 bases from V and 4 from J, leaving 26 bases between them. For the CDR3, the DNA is TGCAGTGCTACTTCAGGGAGCATCAACTCTAGAATTTACGAGCAGTACTTC. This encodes CSATSGSINSRIYEQYF.

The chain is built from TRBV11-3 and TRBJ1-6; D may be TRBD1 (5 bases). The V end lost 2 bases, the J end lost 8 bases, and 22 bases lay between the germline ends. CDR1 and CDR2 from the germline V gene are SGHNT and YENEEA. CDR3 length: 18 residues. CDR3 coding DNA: TGTGCCAGCAGCTTAAGGAATCGTGGAGCCTTACAGGATTCACCCCTCCACTTT. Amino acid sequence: CASSLRNRGALQDSPLHF.

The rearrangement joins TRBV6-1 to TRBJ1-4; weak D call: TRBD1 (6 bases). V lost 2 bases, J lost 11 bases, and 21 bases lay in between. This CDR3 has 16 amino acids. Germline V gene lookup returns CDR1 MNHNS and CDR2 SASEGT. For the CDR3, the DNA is TGTGCCAGCAGTGAAAAGGCGAAGACAGGTGAGAAGAAACTGTTTTTT. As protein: CASSEKAKTGEKKLFF.

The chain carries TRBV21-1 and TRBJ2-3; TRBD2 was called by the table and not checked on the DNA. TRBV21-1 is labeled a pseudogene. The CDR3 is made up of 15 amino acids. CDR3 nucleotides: TGTGCCAGCAGCAAGGGAGGCCTCTGCACAGATACGCAGTATTTT. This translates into CASSKGGLCTDTQYF.

The CDR3: CATSRGRDIRIYQPQHF. The CDR3, as DNA: TGTGCCACCAGCAGAGGTCGGGACATAAGGATTTATCAGCCCCAGCATTTT. V usage is TRBV15 and J usage is TRBJ1-5, with D perhaps matching TRBD1 (6 bases). The CDR3 runs 17 residues. V was trimmed by 1 base and J by 5 bases, leaving 18 bases between them. Germline assignment: CDR1 LNHNV and CDR2 YYDKDF (reference sequence).

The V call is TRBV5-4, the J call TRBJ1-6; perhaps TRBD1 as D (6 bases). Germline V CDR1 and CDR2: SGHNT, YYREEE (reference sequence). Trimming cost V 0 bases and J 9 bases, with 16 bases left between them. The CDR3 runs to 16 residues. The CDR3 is CASSLVPVRGASPLHF. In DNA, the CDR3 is TGTGCCAGCAGCTTGGTACCGGTCAGGGGTGCTTCACCCCTCCACTTT.

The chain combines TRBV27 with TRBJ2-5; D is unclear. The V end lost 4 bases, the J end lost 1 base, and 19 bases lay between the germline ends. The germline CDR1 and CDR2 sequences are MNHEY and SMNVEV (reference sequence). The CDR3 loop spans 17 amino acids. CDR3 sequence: CASSYVGMTRSQETQYF. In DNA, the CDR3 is TGTGCCAGCAGTTATGTTGGTATGACGAGATCCCAAGAGACCCAGTACTTC.

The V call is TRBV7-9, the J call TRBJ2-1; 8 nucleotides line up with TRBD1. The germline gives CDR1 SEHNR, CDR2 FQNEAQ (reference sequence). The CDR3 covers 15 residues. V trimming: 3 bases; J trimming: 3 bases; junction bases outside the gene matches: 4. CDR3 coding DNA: TGTGCCAGCAGCTTGGGCAGGGGGCACTACAATGAGCAGTTCTTC. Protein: CASSLGRGHYNEQFF. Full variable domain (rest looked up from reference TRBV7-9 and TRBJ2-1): DTGVSQNPRHKITKRGQNVTFRCDPISEHNRLYWYRQTLGQGPEFLTYFQNEAQLEKSRLLSDRFSAERPKGSFSTLEIQRTEQGDSAMYLCASSLGRGHYNEQFFGPGTRLTVL.

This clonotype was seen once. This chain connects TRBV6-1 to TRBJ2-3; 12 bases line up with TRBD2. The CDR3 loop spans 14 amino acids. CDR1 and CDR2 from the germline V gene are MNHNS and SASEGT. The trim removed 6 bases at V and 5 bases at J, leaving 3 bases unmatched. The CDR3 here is CASRRLAGEDTQYF. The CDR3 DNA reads TGTGCCAGCAGGAGACTAGCGGGGGAAGATACGCAGTATTTT.

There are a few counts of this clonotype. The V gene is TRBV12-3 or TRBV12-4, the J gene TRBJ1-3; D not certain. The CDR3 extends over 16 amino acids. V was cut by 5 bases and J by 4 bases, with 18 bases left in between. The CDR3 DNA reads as TGTGCCAGCAGTCCCCCCGGCGCTTTGGGGGGAAACACCATATATTTT. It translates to CASSPPGALGGNTIYF.